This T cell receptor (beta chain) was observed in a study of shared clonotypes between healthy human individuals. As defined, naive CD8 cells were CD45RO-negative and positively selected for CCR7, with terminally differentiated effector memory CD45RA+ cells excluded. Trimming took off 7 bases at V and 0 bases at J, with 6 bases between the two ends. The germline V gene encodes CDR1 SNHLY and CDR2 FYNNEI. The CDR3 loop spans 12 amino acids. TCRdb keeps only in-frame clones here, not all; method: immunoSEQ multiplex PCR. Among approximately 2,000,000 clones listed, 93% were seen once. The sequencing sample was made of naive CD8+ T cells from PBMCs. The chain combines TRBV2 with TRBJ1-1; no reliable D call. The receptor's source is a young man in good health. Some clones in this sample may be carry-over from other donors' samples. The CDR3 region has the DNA TGTGCCAGCACGGAGGTGAACACTGAAGCTTTCTTT. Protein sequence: CASTEVNTEAFF.